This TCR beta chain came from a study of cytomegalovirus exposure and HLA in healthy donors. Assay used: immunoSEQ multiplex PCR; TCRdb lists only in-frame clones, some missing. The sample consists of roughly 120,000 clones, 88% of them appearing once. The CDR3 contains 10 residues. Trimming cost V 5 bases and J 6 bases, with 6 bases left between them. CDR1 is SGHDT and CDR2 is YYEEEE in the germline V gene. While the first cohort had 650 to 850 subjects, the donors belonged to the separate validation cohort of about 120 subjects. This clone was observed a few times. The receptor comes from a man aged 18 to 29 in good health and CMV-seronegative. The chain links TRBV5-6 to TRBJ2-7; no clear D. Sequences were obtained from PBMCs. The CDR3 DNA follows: TGTGCCAGCAGTGGCAGCGAGCAGTACTTC. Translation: CASSGSEQYF.